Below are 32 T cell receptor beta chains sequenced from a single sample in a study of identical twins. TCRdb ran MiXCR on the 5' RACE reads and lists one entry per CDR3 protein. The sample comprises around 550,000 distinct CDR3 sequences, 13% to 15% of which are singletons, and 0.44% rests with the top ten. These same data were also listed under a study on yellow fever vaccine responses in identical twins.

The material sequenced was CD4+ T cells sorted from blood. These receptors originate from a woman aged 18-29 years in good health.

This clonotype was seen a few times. Here the CDR3 DNA reads TGTGCCAGCAGTTCCCCAGGACAGGGGAAAGACTACGAGCAGTACTTC. Its translation: CASSSPGQGKDYEQYF. The V gene is TRBV28, the J gene TRBJ2-7; 9 bases fit TRBD1. The CDR3 extends over 16 amino acids. With 4 bases clipped from V and 3 bases from J, the junction kept 10 bases outside the gene matches. Germline assignment: CDR1 MDHEN and CDR2 SYDVKM.

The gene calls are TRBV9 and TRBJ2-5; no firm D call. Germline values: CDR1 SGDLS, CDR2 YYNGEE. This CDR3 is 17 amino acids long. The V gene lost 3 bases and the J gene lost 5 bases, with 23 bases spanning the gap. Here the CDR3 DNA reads TGTGCCAGCAGCGCGATGCCGGACGCCCCGGTGTCGGAGACCCAGTACTTC. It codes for CASSAMPDAPVSETQYF.

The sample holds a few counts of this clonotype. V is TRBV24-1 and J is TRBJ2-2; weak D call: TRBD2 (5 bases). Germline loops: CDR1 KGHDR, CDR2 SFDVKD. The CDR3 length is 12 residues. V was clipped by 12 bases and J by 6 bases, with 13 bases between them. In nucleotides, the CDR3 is TGTGCCTCCGGACTCAATCCCGGGGAGCTGTTTTTT. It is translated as CASGLNPGELFF.

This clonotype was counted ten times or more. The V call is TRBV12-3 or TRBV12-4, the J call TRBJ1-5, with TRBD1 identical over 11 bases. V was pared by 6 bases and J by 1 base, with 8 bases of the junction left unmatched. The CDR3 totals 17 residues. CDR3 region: CASRGDRGTPSNQPQHF. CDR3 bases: TGTGCCAGCAGAGGGGACAGGGGGACTCCGAGCAATCAGCCCCAGCATTTT.

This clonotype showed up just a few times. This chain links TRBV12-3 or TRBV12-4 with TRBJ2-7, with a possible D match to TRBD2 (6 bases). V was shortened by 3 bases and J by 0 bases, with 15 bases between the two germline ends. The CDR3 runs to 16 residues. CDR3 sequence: CASSLKGRPPSYEQYF. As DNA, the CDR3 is TGTGCCAGCAGTTTGAAGGGGAGGCCCCCCTCCTACGAGCAGTACTTC.

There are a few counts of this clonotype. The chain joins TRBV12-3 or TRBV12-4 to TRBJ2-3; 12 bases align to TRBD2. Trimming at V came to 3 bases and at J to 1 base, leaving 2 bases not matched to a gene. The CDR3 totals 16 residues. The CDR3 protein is CASSFRTSGGTDTQYF. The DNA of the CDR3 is TGTGCCAGCAGTTTCCGGACTAGCGGGGGCACAGATACGCAGTATTTT.

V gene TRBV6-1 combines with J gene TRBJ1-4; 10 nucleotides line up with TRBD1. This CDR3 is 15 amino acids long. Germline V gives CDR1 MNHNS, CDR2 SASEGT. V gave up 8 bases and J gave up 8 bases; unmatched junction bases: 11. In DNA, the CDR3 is TGTGCCAGCGCCCTCGGGACAGGGGTAGTAGAAAAACTGTTTTTT. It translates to CASALGTGVVEKLFF.

CDR3 region: CASSLSGQGDDEQFF. DNA of the CDR3: TGTGCCAGCAGCTTATCGGGACAGGGGGACGATGAGCAGTTCTTC. The rearrangement joins TRBV7-9 to TRBJ2-1; 11 nucleotides align to TRBD1. Germline lookup yields CDR1 SEHNR and CDR2 FQNEAQ (reference sequence). The CDR3 is 15 residues long. V lost 2 bases and J lost 8; bases outside the gene matches: 5. The variable domain in full, completed from reference TRBV7-9 and TRBJ2-1, reads DTGVSQNPRHKITKRGQNVTFRCDPISEHNRLYWYRQTLGQGPEFLTYFQNEAQLEKSRLLSDRFSAERPKGSFSTLEIQRTEQGDSAMYLCASSLSGQGDDEQFFGPGTRLTVL.

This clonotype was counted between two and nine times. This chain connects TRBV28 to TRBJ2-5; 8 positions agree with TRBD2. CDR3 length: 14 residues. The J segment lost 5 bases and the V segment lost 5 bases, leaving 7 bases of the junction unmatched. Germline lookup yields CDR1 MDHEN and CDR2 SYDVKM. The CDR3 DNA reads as TGTGCCAGCAGTAGTAGACTAGCGTTTGAGACCCAGTACTTC. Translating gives CASSSRLAFETQYF. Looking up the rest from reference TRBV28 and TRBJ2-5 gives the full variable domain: DVKVTQSSRYLVKRTGEKVFLECVQDMDHENMFWYRQDPGLGLRLIYFSYDVKMKEKGDIPEGYSVSREKKERFSLILESASTNQTSMYLCASSSRLAFETQYFGPGTRLLVL.

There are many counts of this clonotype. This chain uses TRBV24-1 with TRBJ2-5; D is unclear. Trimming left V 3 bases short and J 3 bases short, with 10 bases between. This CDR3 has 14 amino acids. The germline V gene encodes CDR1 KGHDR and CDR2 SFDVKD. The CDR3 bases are TGTGCCACCAGTGATCCAGATGGAAAAGAGACCCAGTACTTC. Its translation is CATSDPDGKETQYF.

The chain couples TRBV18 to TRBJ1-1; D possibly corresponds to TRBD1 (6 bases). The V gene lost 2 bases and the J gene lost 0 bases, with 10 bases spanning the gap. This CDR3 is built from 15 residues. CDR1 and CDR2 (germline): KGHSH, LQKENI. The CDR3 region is CASSPGGRMNTEAFF. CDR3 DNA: TGTGCCAGCTCACCAGGGGGGCGGATGAACACTGAAGCTTTCTTT.

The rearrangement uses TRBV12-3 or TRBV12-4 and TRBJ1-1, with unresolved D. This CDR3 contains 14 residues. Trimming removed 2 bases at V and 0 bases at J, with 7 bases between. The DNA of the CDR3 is TGTGCCAGCAGTTTACGTCCGATGAACACTGAAGCTTTCTTT. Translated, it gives CASSLRPMNTEAFF.

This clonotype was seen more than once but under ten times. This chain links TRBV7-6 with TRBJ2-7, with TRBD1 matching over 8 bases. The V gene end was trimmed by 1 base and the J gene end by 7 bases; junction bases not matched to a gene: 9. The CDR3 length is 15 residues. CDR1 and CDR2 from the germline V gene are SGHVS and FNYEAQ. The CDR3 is CASSLVAGQGPEQYF. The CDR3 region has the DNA TGTGCCAGCAGCTTAGTGGCCGGACAGGGACCAGAGCAGTACTTC. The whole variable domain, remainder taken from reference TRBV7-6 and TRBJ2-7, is GAGVSQSPRYKVTKRGQDVALRCDPISGHVSLYWYRQALGQGPEFLTYFNYEAQQDKSGLPNDRFSAERPEGSISTLTIQRTEQRDSAMYRCASSLVAGQGPEQYFGPGTRLTVT.

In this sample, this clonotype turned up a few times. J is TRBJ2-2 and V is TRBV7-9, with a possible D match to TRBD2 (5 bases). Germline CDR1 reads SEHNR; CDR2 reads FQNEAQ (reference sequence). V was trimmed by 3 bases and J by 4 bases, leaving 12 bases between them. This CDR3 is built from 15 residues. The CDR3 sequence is CASSFERSGTGELFF. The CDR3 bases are TGTGCCAGCAGCTTTGAGCGGTCGGGCACCGGGGAGCTGTTTTTT.

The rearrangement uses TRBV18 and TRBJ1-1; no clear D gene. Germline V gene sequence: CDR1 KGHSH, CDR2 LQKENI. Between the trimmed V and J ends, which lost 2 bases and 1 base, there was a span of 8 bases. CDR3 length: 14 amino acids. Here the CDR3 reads CASSPNRENTEAFF. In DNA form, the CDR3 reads TGTGCCAGCTCACCAAATAGGGAGAACACTGAAGCTTTCTTT.

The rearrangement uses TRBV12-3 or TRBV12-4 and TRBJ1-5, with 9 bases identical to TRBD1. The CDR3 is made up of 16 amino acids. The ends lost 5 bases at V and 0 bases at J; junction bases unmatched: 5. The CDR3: CASSPMDRGSNQPQHF. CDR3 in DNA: TGTGCCAGCAGTCCAATGGACAGGGGTAGCAATCAGCCCCAGCATTTT.

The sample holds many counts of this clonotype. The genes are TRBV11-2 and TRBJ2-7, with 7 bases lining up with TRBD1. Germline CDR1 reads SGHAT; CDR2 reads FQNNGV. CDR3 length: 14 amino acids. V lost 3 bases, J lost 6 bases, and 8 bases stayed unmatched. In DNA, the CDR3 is TGTGCCAGCAGCTTCGACAGGGAGAGGGGCGAGCAGTACGTC. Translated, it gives CASSFDRERGEQYV.

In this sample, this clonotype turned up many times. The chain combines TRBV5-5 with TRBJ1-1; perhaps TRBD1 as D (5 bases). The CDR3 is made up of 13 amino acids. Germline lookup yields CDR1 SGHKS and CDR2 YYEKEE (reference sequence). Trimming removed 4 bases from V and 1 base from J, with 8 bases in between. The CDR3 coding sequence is TGTGCCAGCAGCGTTACAGGGAACACTGAAGCTTTCTTT. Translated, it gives CASSVTGNTEAFF.

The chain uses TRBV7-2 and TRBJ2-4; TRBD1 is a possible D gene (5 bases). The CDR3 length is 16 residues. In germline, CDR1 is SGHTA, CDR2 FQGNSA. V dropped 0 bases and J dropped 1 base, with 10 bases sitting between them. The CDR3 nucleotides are TGTGCCAGCAGCTTAGCGCGGTCAGGGGCCAAAAACATTCAGTACTTC. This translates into CASSLARSGAKNIQYF.

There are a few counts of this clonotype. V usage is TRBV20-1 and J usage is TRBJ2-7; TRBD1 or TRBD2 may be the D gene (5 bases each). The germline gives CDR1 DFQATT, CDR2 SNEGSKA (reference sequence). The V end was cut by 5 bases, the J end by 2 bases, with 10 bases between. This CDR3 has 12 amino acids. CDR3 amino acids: CSARDGPYEQYF. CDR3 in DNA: TGCAGTGCTCGGGACGGACCCTACGAGCAGTACTTC.

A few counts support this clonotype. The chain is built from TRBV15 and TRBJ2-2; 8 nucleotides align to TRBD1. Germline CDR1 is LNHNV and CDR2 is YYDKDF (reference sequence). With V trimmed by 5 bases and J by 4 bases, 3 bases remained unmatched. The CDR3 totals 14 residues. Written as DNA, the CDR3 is TGTGCCACCAGCGGCCAGGGGGCCACCGGGGAGCTGTTTTTT. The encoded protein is CATSGQGATGELFF.

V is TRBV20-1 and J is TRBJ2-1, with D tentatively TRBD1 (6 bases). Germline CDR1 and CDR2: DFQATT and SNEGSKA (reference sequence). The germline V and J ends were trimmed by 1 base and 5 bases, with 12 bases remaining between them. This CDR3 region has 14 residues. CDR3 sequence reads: CSARARGPNNEQFF. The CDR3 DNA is TGCAGTGCTAGAGCCAGGGGACCAAACAATGAGCAGTTCTTC.

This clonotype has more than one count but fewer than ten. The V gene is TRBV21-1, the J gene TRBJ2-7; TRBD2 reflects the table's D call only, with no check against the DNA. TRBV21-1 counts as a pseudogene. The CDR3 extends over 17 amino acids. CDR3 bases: TGTGCCAGCAGAAAAGGGATAGCGGGAGGGTCTATCAACGAGCAGTACTTC. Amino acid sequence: CASRKGIAGGSINEQYF.

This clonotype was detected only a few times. The chain's CDR3 is CSARDGNYGYTF. CDR3 DNA sequence: TGCAGTGCTAGAGATGGGAACTATGGCTACACCTTC. The genes are TRBV20-1 and TRBJ1-2; D is unresolved. V lost 0 bases and J lost 2, with 4 bases in between. The V gene's germline CDR1 is DFQATT and CDR2 SNEGSKA (reference sequence). This CDR3 contains 12 residues.

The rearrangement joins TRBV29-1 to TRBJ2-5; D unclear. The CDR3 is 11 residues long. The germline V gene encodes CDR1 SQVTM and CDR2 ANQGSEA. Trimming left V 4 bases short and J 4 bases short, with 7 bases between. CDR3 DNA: TGCAGCGTTGTTGCCCCAGAGACCCAGTACTTC. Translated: CSVVAPETQYF.

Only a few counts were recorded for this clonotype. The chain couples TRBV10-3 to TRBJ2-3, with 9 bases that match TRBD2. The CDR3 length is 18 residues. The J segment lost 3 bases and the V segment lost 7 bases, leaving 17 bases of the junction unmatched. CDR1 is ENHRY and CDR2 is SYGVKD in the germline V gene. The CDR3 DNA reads TGTGCCATCAAATCAGCGGGAGGCTATGATCGGGGGACAGATACGCAGTATTTT. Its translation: CAIKSAGGYDRGTDTQYF.

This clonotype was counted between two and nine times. The CDR3 bases are TGTGCCAGTAGTATCGACAGGTATAGCAATCAGCCCCAGCATTTT. It is translated as CASSIDRYSNQPQHF. The chain recombines TRBV19 with TRBJ1-5, with D perhaps matching TRBD1 (6 bases). Germline loops: CDR1 LNHDA, CDR2 SQIVND (reference sequence). This CDR3 comprises 15 residues. Trimming took off 3 bases at V and 0 bases at J, with 9 bases between the two ends.

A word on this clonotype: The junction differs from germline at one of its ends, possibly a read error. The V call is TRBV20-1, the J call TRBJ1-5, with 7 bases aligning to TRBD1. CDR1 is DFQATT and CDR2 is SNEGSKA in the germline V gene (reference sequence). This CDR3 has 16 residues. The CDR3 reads CCASVRPGQLLQPQHF. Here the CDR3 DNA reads TGCTGTGCTAGTGTAAGACCGGGACAGTTGCTGCAGCCCCAGCATTTT.

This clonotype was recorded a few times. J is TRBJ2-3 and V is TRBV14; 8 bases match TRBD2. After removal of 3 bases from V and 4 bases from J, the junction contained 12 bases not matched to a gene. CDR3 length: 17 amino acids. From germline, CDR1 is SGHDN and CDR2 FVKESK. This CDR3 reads CASSHLGAGGTADTQYF. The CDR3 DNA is TGTGCCAGCAGCCATCTAGGCGCGGGAGGCACCGCAGATACGCAGTATTTT.

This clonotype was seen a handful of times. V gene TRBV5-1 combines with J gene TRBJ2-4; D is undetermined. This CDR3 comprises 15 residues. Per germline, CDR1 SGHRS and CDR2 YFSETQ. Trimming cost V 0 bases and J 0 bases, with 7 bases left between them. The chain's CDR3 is CASSLGAEAKNIQYF. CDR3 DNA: TGCGCCAGCAGCTTGGGTGCAGAAGCCAAAAACATTCAGTACTTC.

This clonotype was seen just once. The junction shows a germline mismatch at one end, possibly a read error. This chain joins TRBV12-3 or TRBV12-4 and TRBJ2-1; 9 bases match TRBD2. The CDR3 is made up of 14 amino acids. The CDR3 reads CASSLAGRTYEQFF. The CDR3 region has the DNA TGTGCCAGCAGTCTAGCGGGAAGGACCTATGAGCAGTTCTTC.

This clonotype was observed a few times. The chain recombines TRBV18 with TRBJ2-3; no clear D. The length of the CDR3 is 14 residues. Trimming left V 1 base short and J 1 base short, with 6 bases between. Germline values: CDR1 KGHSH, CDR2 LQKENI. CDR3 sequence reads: CASSPQEGTDTQYF. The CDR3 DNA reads TGTGCCAGCTCACCACAGGAAGGCACAGATACGCAGTATTTT.